A selection of T cell receptor beta chains follows, all from one sample in a study of T-cell memory formation after mild COVID-19. One entry per CDR3 protein, called by TCRdb with MiXCR from the 5' RACE reads. The sample has tens of thousands of distinct CDR3 sequences; 9.3% are singletons. The specimen sequenced was PBMCs or a T cell subset sorted from them (not recorded which). These receptors came from a man younger than 35 who had mild COVID-19 (a few samples of this study predate the infection). Cell type and time point are not known. CDR3s include the opening cysteine and the closing phenylalanine or tryptophan. The D gene is left open where the match is weak. Clone size, where shown, is once, few, many, or a class for clones that have expanded.

d_gene	v_gene	abundance	j_gene	CDR3nt	CDR3aa
-	TRBV11-1	-	TRBJ2-1	TGTGCCAGCAGTCCTCCCCCGGGATGGGCAAATGAGCAGTTCTTC	CASSPPPGWANEQFF
-	TRBV5-1	many	TRBJ1-1	TGCGCCAGCAGCTTAAGTACAACAGGTTCTGAAGCTTTCTTT	CASSLSTTGSEAFF
-	TRBV20-1	many	TRBJ1-5	TGCAGTGCTAGTGCCGAGCAGGGCGGGCTGTCGCCCCAGCATTTT	CSASAEQGGLSPQHF
-	TRBV7-2	-	TRBJ1-2	TGTGCCAGCAGCCCCCATGAGGGCCTGGGTTACACCTTC	CASSPHEGLGYTF
-	TRBV4-1	-	TRBJ2-2	TGCGCCAGCAGGCAACAGGGGGGGACCGGGGAGCTGTTTTTT	CASRQQGGTGELFF
TRBD1	TRBV10-2	many	TRBJ2-7	TGCGCCAGCAGCGCACCGGGACAGGGGGCGCGGGAGCAGTACTTC	CASSAPGQGAREQYF
TRBD1	TRBV18	few	TRBJ1-2	TGTGCCAGCTCACCGGATGCGACAGGGCTGCTTGGCTACACCTTC	CASSPDATGLLGYTF
-	TRBV12-3/TRBV12-4	few	TRBJ1-1	TGTGCCAGCAGTTTTGGGCAAGGTGGGGCTTTCTTT	CASSFGQGGAFF
-	TRBV9	few	TRBJ2-4	TGTGCCAGCACCAATCCGATACTAGCCAAAAACATTCAGTACTTC	CASTNPILAKNIQYF
TRBD2	TRBV5-1	many	TRBJ2-1	TGCGCCAGCGTTGTACGGGGGGGACGTAACGATGAGCAGTTCTTC	CASVVRGGRNDEQFF
-	TRBV5-1	many	TRBJ2-2	TGCGCCAGCAGACAGGACAGAGCCAACACCGGGGAGCTGTTTTTT	CASRQDRANTGELFF
-	TRBV7-2	few	TRBJ1-1	TGTGCCAGCAGCCGATTATACAACACTGAAGCTTTCTTT	CASSRLYNTEAFF
-	TRBV7-2	few	TRBJ1-2	TGTGCCAGCAGCGGAACAGGGTCCTATGGCTACACCTTC	CASSGTGSYGYTF
-	TRBV12-5	few	TRBJ2-1	TGTGCTAGTGGTTTGGAACCCGGGGTCGAGCAGTTCTTC	CASGLEPGVEQFF
-	TRBV29-1	-	TRBJ1-2	TGCAGCGTTCCGGGACGCTCTAACTATGGCTACACCTTC	CSVPGRSNYGYTF
TRBD2	TRBV7-3	many	TRBJ2-3	TGTGCCAGCAGTAACGGACTAGCGGGGGATTCTAGCACAGATACGCAGTATTTT	CASSNGLAGDSSTDTQYF
-	TRBV5-6	-	TRBJ1-1	TGTGCCAGCGTACACGGGGGGGTGAACACTGAAGCTTTCTTT	CASVHGGVNTEAFF
-	TRBV29-1	few	TRBJ2-6	TGCAGCGTTGGATCGGGGGGGGCCAACGTCCTGACTTTC	CSVGSGGANVLTF
TRBD1	TRBV20-1	few	TRBJ2-1	TGCAGTGCCGACGGACAGGGGTACCACAATGAGCAGTTCTTC	CSADGQGYHNEQFF
TRBD1	TRBV24-1	-	TRBJ1-3	TGTGCCACCAGCCCAGGGGACAGGGCTGGAAACACCATATATTTT	CATSPGDRAGNTIYF
-	TRBV5-6	-	TRBJ2-3	TGTGCCAGCAGCTTGAGTCCCCGCACAGATACGCAGTATTTT	CASSLSPRTDTQYF
-	TRBV6-2/TRBV6-3	-	TRBJ1-2	TGTGCCAGCAGTTATCGAGTGGGTTCCTCACGCTGGTTTTACTATGGCTACACCTTC	CASSYRVGSSRWFYYGYTF
TRBD1	TRBV7-3	-	TRBJ2-2	TGTGCCAGCAGCCTTACGGGACAGGGGGCACGGACCGGGGAGCTGTTTTTT	CASSLTGQGARTGELFF
-	TRBV30	few	TRBJ1-6	TGTGCCTGGAGTAGATGGAATTCACCCCTCCACTTT	CAWSRWNSPLHF
TRBD2	TRBV5-1	-	TRBJ2-3	TGCGCCAGCAGCTTGGCCCCGACTAGCGGGGTACAAAATACGCAGTATTTT	CASSLAPTSGVQNTQYF
-	TRBV20-1	-	TRBJ1-3	TGCAGTGCGGACCCAAACTCTGGAAACACCATATATTTT	CSADPNSGNTIYF
-	TRBV7-2	-	TRBJ2-2	TGTGCCAGCAGCTTTTGGGTGAACACCGGGGAGCTGTTTTTT	CASSFWVNTGELFF
-	TRBV6-6	few	TRBJ2-4	TGTGCCAGCAGTTACTCGGGTGGAAACATTCAGTACTTC	CASSYSGGNIQYF
TRBD2	TRBV5-1	many	TRBJ2-1	TGCGCCAGCAGCTCCCAGGGTATCCAGGTCAGGGGCGAAGCTAGCGGGGGTTCCTACAATGAGCAGTTCTTC	CASSSQGIQVRGEASGGSYNEQFF
TRBD1	TRBV10-3	-	TRBJ2-2	TGTGCCAGCCGAGGGGGCGCCGGCGGGGAGCTGTTTTTT	CASRGGAGGELFF
-	TRBV11-1	few	TRBJ1-2	TGTGCCAGCAGCCAGTACAACTATGGCTACACCTTC	CASSQYNYGYTF
-	TRBV5-1	many	TRBJ1-5	TGCGCCAGCAGCCCCTCCCCGTCGGGTTTTCATAGCAATCAGCCCCAGCATTTT	CASSPSPSGFHSNQPQHF
-	TRBV20-1	-	TRBJ1-5	TGCAGTGCTAGAGAGTCAGGGAATCAGCCCCAGCATTTT	CSARESGNQPQHF
-	TRBV7-8	-	TRBJ1-5	TGTGCCAGCAGCTTAGGGGCAGCTAGCAATCAGCCCCAGCATTTT	CASSLGAASNQPQHF
TRBD2	TRBV6-2/TRBV6-3	many	TRBJ2-7	TGTGCCAGCAGTTACCCACCAGGGACTAGCGGCTCCTACGAGCAGTACTTC	CASSYPPGTSGSYEQYF
TRBD2	TRBV24-1	many	TRBJ2-1	TGTGCCACCAGTGACCCCGGGACTAGCGAGTTCTTC	CATSDPGTSEFF
-	TRBV5-5	-	TRBJ2-3	TGTGCCAGCAGCTTGGGACCAGGAAAGTTGGATACGCAGTATTTT	CASSLGPGKLDTQYF
-	TRBV28	few	TRBJ1-2	TGTGCCAGCAGTTTACCGTCTGGAGGCTACACCTTC	CASSLPSGGYTF
TRBD1	TRBV24-1	-	TRBJ2-5	TGTGCCACCAGTGATTCGACAGGGGCGGAGACCCAGTACTTC	CATSDSTGAETQYF
-	TRBV5-4	many	TRBJ2-6	TGTGCCAGCAGCCTGGAGACAGTAGGGAACGTCCTGACTTTC	CASSLETVGNVLTF
-	TRBV6-5	few	TRBJ1-1	TGTGCCAGCAGTTACAGCGGGGGGGACACTGAAGCTTTCTTT	CASSYSGGDTEAFF
-	TRBV6-1	many	TRBJ2-3	TGTGCCAGCAGTGCAGAAACGACGCAGTATTTT	CASSAETTQYF
TRBD1	TRBV5-1	-	TRBJ1-4	TGCGCCAGCAGCTTGGCTGGTGGACAGGGGGTTGAAAAACTGTTTTTT	CASSLAGGQGVEKLFF
-	TRBV7-2	-	TRBJ1-1	TGTGCCAGCAGCCGACAGAACACTGAAGCTTTCTTT	CASSRQNTEAFF
-	TRBV12-3/TRBV12-4	many	TRBJ2-7	TGCTCAACTGGGACTTCAAACGAGCAGTACTTC	CSTGTSNEQYF
-	TRBV4-1	-	TRBJ2-5	TGCGCCAGCAGCGTTGGGGTCCCACCAGAGACCCAGTACTTC	CASSVGVPPETQYF
-	TRBV29-1	few	TRBJ1-4	TGCAGCGTTGAAGGCAGGGGAGATAATGAAAAACTGTTTTTT	CSVEGRGDNEKLFF
-	TRBV5-1	many	TRBJ1-6	TGCGCCAGCAGCTTGGACGGAGGGAATTCACCCCTCCACTTT	CASSLDGGNSPLHF
-	TRBV5-4	few	TRBJ2-1	TGTGCCAGCAGCTTGGGTGGGGGTAGATACAATGAGCAGTTCTTC	CASSLGGGRYNEQFF
-	TRBV11-3	few	TRBJ2-5	TGTGCCAGCAGCGCAAACGCGGGAGAGACCCAGTACTTC	CASSANAGETQYF
-	TRBV7-6	few	TRBJ1-1	TGTGCCAGCAGCTTGGGTTCGGGCACTGAAGCTTTCTTT	CASSLGSGTEAFF